Listed below are T cell receptor beta chains from one sample, sequenced in a study of T cell repertoires in cytomegalovirus infection. TCRdb itself ran the reads through MiXCR, one entry per CDR3 protein. The data contain 450,000 to 650,000 distinct CDR3 sequences, almost 40% of them seen just once; the ten biggest clones take up 48%. For these TCRs, the target antigens are not known. The specimen was cultured PBMCs, collected from culture after CMV antigen stimulation. These receptor sequences come from a human donor in good health (CMV status not recorded). Some clones in this sample may be carry-over from other donors' samples. Each CDR3 is given with its conserved first and last residue. Fields, in order: D gene, V gene, clone size, J gene, CDR3 DNA, CDR3 protein. D genes are given only for firm matches. Clone sizes are given selectively: once, few, many, or a class where the clone is expanded.

>.|TRBV20-1|.|TRBJ1-5
TGCAGTGCAAGTTCGGGACCCCTGGGGCATTTT
CSASSGPLGHF
>.|TRBV27|.|TRBJ2-7
TGTGCCAGCAGTGAACGCGGCCACCCATCCTACGAGCAGTACTTC
CASSERGHPSYEQYF
>.|TRBV7-2|few|TRBJ2-5
TGTGCCAGCAGCTACGGGACTGACCGCAGGGAGGCCCAGTACTTC
CASSYGTDRREAQYF
>.|TRBV6-2/TRBV6-3|few|TRBJ1-1
TGTGCCAGCAGGGGTTCGGGGAACACTGAAGCTTTCTTT
CASRGSGNTEAFF
>TRBD2|TRBV7-6|.|TRBJ2-1
TGTGCCAGCAGCTCGGAGCGGGGGGCGGGATCTGAGCAGTTCTTC
CASSSERGAGSEQFF
>.|TRBV7-2|few|TRBJ1-2
TGTGCCAGCAGCCCGGGACATAACCCTAACTATGGCTACACCTTC
CASSPGHNPNYGYTF
>TRBD1|TRBV4-2|.|TRBJ2-1
TGTGCCAGCAGCCAAGAAGGCGGTCAGGGGGACAATGAGCAGTTCTTC
CASSQEGGQGDNEQFF
>.|TRBV12-3/TRBV12-4|few|TRBJ2-6
TGTGCCAGCAGGGCACTCGGGGCCAACGTCCTGACTTTC
CASRALGANVLTF
>.|TRBV28|few|TRBJ1-3
TGTGCCAGCAGTTTATCTCTACTGAGCTCTGGAAACACCATATATTTT
CASSLSLLSSGNTIYF
>.|TRBV7-6|many|TRBJ2-5
TGTGCCAGCAGCCCCGGGGGACAGCCCCAAGAGACCCAGTACTTC
CASSPGGQPQETQYF
>.|TRBV6-2/TRBV6-3|few|TRBJ2-7
TGTGCCAGCACCCATGGGCAGTACGAGCAGTACTTC
CASTHGQYEQYF
>.|TRBV7-2|many|TRBJ2-4
TGTGCCAGCAGCTTACAGGGGACGTCAGCGGTTTCCAAAAACATTCAGTACTTC
CASSLQGTSAVSKNIQYF
>.|TRBV7-2|few|TRBJ2-3
TGTGCCAGCAGCCCCCATCCCTCGGACGGACTGTCGGGACAGTATTTT
CASSPHPSDGLSGQYF
>TRBD2|TRBV7-2|.|TRBJ2-7
TGTGCCAGCAGCACACGGGGGGGCCGGGAGCAGTACTTC
CASSTRGGREQYF
>TRBD2|TRBV7-6|.|TRBJ2-7
TGTGCCAGCAGCCCATGGACTAGCGGGGGCCCCTCCTACGAGCAGTACTTC
CASSPWTSGGPSYEQYF